This T cell receptor (beta chain) was documented in a study of chemoradiotherapy in HPV16-positive cancers. Study information: A couple of HPV16-positive patients' cells yielded candidate HPV-specific clones and common motifs.

Notes on the study in general: Candidate HPV-specific clones and E7-related TCR motifs grew in tumor during treatment.

Comment on this clone: Its antigen is unknown.

Using immunoSEQ multiplex PCR, the repertoire was profiled, and TCRdb retains in-frame clones only, with some absent. This table holds about 68,000 clones, more than 70% found once. Repeated repertoire sampling spanned the course of chemoradiotherapy. Germline V gene sequence: CDR1 SGHRS, CDR2 YFSETQ. The CDR3 contains 15 residues. The V end was cut by 4 bases, the J end by 5 bases, with 15 bases between. The source of this sequence is a human donor with HPV-associated anogenital cancer. The V and J genes are TRBV5-1 and TRBJ2-2; D is uncertain. The source material was blood, sampled from a patient who underwent chemoradiotherapy. CDR3 in amino acids: CASSLGPTRTGELFF. In DNA, the CDR3 is TGCGCCAGCAGCCTCGGACCCACAAGGACCGGGGAGCTGTTTTTT.